Listed here is a single TCR beta chain. This clonotype was counted between two and nine times. No antigen is known for it. No quality values exist for individual bases; no much larger clone is one base distant. The data were taken from a study of identical twins (dated by TCRdb to 2016 to 2017). In the study overall: To test whether fetal clonotypes persist, the study used deep sequencing on TCR alpha and beta repertoires from monozygotic twins, unrelated adults of various ages, and cord blood. To rule out contamination, the twin experiments were replicated at different times with different library preparation protocols. Results the study describes overall, beyond this receptor: The excess sharing between twins in beta out-of-frame sequences was weaker because fewer shared sequences reduced the signal-to-noise ratio. Conclusions relied on cross-sectional statistical analysis, since the same donors could not be followed over many years. Zero-insertion analyses could be partly confounded by invariant T cells such as MAIT and iNKT, although diverse VJ usage argued against such confounding for most clonotypes. Out-of-frame TCR alpha sequences shared between twins showed an excess of low generation-probability sequences compared with coincidental sharing between unrelated individuals. Abundant cord blood beta clonotypes carried fewer insertions; young adult naive repertoires showed a weaker similar trend, while memory repertoires showed none. Recombination models systematically underestimated out-of-frame TCR alpha sharing in monozygotic twins but agreed with sharing between unrelated individuals.

The CDR1 and CDR2 encoded by the germline V gene are SGDLS and YYNGEE. V is trimmed back by 3 bases and J by 4 bases, and the junction contains 9 bases that no gene match accounts for. The CDR3 contains 15 residues, cysteine and phenylalanine counted. Just the 45-base CDR3 DNA is kept, in frame starting at base 1. All donors were healthy Caucasians. Three pairs of female monozygotic twins, all aged about 18 to 30 years, made up the twin cohort. CD4+ and CD8+ T cell populations were isolated with positive isolation kits from Invitrogen. The library came from 5' RACE. Data came from an Illumina HiSeq 2000. A universal primer binding site was added through template switching, and the final cDNA carried a unique molecular identifier so that TCR cDNA molecules could be counted accurately. Specific primers in the conserved constant-segment region were used to synthesize first-strand cDNA for the TCR alpha and beta chains. To control for contamination, every cDNA library carried two barcodes: a SMART-Mk sample barcode plus Illumina barcodes. TruSeq adapter sequences, together with Illumina sample barcodes, were added in two successive PCR steps. The TCR alpha and beta cDNA libraries were sequenced on the Illumina HiSeq platform using custom primers. In the source study's methods: MiGEC was used to process raw reads and extract unique molecular identifiers, and MiXCR was used to find CDR3 positions. For each individual, recombination models were inferred using an EM algorithm with the repgenHMM and IGoR tools. The tcR package in R was used for shared clonotype analysis, with sharing normalized by the product of cloneset sizes. To study raw recombination without the effects of thymic and clonal selection, out-of-frame nonproductive sequences were analyzed. The raw public data were reprocessed by TCRdb itself: fastp quality trimming at Q25, MiXCR clonotype calling, in-frame beta chains only. Each entry is one CDR3 protein sequence, shown with its most common DNA and genes. It is TCRdb's table, rather than the study itself, that gives the V and J calls and clone size. This sample has 200,000 to 250,000 distinct CDR3 sequences in its table, and over 5.5% of those were observed once. The leading ten clones occupy roughly 14% of the sample.

The sample was also linked to a second study, of T cells expressing NK-cell markers. The second study reports: In sorted CD3+CD56+NKG2C+, CD3+CD56+NKG2C- and CD3+CD56-NKG2C+ T-cell subsets from about 8 donors, TCR beta-chain repertoires were profiled. Of the eight sequenced donors, seven were found to be HCMV-seropositive and one was found to be HCMV-seronegative. In several experiments an anti-gammadeltaTCR antibody was added to restrict sorting to alphabetaTCR-expressing T cells. In several donors, the dominant CD3+CD56+NKG2C+ clonotypes ranked among the top 10 CD8+ clonotypes, making up roughly 1.0-8% of CD8+ T cells. Those dominant clonotypes were again the most abundant among CD3+CD56-NKG2C+ cells in a few donors, at about 28.3-60.1%. Whether the expanded NKG2C-expressing T cell clones were specific for HCMV antigens remained unclear. The study sequenced eight donors, all healthy volunteers chosen at random: three men and five women. HCMV-specific IgG was detected in serum with a commercial ELISA kit to determine HCMV serostatus. Reads were demultiplexed and grouped by UMI with MIGEC, and clonotypes were assembled and quantified with MiTCR. To remove erroneous sequences, TCR cDNA sequences were retained only when supported by two or more reads. The tcR package was used for downstream repertoire analysis, and clonotypes were matched between fractions using CDR3 nucleotide sequence together with V segment. VDJmatch was used to annotate antigen specificity against VDJdb, with one amino acid substitution in CDR3 allowed.

The sequence was obtained from a young woman in good health. The chain is made from TRBV9 and TRBJ2-7, and 8 bases in between align with TRBD1. Sequencing used CD8+ T cells sorted from blood. The sequenced DNA: TGTGCCAGCAGCGCCCAGGGGGCCTACTCTTACGAGCAGTACTTC. It codes for CASSAQGAYSYEQYF.